This TCR beta chain was captured by sequencing in a study of blood T cell repertoires in COVID-19. About the research overall: COVID-19 samples, acute and convalescent, were from the United States, Italy and Spain. Nucleic acid was either cDNA or gDNA, and it came from T cells, B-cell-depleted T cells, or PBMCs.

Seattle enrolled patients during active infection and tracked them longitudinally. This CDR3 comprises 16 residues. Germline CDR1 reads SGHVS; CDR2 reads FQNEAQ. J was trimmed by 10 bases and V by 1 base; bases with no gene match: 13. Per the study methods: Counts of nucleated cells, estimated from reference gene primer amplification, were obtained. Profiled with immunoSEQ multiplex PCR; TCRdb holds only in-frame clones, not every one. The DNA gave D and trimming, while V, J and clone size come from that table. The table has 120,000 to 150,000 clones, over 80% seen once. The chain joins TRBV7-8 to TRBJ2-1, with 7 bases that match TRBD2. Material: peripheral blood. The receptor was derived from a man aged 30 to 45 with COVID-19, enrolled during active disease. The CDR3 nucleotides read TGTGCCAGCAGCTTAGACCCAGGCGTTGACGGGAGGGAGCAGTTCTTC. Protein product: CASSLDPGVDGREQFF.